Detailed here is one T cell receptor beta chain. The source of the sample is a study of cytomegalovirus exposure and HLA in healthy donors. On the study more broadly: The study's early data release held 80 million to 95 million unique TCRs from HLA-typed donors.

A multiplex PCR was run with 60 Vbeta primers and 13 Jbeta primers. TCRdb's copy holds only in-frame clones and misses some; the assay was immunoSEQ multiplex PCR. This sample has more than 85,000 clones, with roughly 79% found just once. This receptor was taken from a woman aged 45-59 years in good health and CMV-seropositive. Sequenced: PBMCs.

CDR3 nucleotides: TGTGCCAGCAGACCCCTCAGGACTAGCGGGCCGAGCTCCTACAATGAGCAGTTCTTC. Residues: CASRPLRTSGPSSYNEQFF. The chain recombines TRBV2 with TRBJ2-1; 11 bases line up with TRBD2. This CDR3 has 19 amino acids. Germline trimming cut 6 bases from V and 0 bases from J; bases unmatched to any gene: 13. Germline assignment: CDR1 SNHLY and CDR2 FYNNEI.